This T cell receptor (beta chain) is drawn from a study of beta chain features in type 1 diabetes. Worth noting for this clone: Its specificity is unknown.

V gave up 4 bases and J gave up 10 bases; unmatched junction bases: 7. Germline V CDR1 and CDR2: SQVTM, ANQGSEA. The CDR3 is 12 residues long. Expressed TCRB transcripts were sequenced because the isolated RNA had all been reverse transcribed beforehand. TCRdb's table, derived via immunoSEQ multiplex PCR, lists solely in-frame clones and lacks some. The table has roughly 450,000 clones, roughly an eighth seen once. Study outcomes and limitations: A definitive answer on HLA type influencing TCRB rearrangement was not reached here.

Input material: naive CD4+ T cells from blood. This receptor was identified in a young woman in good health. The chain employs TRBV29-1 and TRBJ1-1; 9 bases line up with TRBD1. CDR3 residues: CSVGGTGMGAFF. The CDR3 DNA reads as TGCAGCGTTGGAGGGACAGGGATGGGAGCTTTCTTT.